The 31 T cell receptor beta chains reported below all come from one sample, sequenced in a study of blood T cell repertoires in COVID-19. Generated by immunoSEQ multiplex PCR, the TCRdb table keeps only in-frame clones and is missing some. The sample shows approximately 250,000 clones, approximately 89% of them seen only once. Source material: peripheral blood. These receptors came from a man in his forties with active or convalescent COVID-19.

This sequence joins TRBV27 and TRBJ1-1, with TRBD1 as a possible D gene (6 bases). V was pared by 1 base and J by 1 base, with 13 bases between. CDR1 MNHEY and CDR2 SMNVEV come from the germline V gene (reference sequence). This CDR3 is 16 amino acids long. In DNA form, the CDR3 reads TGTGCCAGCAGTTTATGGGGGGGCAGCCAGAACACTGAAGCTTTCTTT. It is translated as CASSLWGGSQNTEAFF.

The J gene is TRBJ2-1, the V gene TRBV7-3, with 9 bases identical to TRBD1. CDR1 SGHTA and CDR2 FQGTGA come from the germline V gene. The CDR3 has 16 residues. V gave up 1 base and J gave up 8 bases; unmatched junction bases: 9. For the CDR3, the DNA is TGTGCCAGCAGCTTAAGAACAGGGGGCGTTTTGGATGAGCAGTTCTTC. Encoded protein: CASSLRTGGVLDEQFF. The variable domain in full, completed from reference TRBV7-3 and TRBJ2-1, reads GAGVSQTPSNKVTEKGKYVELRCDPISGHTALYWYRQSLGQGPEFLIYFQGTGAADDSGLPNDRFFAVRPEGSVSTLKIQRTERGDSAVYLCASSLRTGGVLDEQFFGPGTRLTVL.

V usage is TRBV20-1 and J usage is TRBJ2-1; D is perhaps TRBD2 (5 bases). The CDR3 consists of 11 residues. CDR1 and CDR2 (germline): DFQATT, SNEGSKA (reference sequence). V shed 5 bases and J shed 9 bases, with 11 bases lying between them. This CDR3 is CSADRGAEQFF. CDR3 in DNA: TGCAGTGCTGACCGGGGAGCTGAGCAGTTCTTC.

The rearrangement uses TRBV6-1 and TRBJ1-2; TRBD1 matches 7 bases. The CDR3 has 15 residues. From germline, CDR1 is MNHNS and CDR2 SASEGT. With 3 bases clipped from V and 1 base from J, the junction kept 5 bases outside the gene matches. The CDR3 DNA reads TGTGCCAGCAGTGAGGGGACAGCGCTTAACTATGGCTACACCTTC. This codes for CASSEGTALNYGYTF.

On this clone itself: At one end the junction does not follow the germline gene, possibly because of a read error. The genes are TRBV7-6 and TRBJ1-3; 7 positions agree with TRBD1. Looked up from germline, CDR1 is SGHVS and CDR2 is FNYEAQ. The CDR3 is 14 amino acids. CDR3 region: CASSYTGDGDTIYF. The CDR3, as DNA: TGTGCCAGCAGCTATACAGGGGATGGAGACACCATATATTTT.

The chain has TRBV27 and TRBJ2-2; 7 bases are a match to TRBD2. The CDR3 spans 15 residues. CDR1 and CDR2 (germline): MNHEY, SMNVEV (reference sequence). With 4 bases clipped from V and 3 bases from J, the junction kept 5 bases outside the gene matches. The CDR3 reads CASSSLGGDTGELFF. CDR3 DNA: TGTGCCAGCAGTTCCCTGGGGGGGGACACCGGGGAGCTGTTTTTT.

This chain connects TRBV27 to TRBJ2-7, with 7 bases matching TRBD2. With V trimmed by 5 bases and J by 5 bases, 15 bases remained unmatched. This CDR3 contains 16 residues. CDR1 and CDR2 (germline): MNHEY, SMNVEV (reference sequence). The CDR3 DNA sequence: TGTGCCAGCAGTCCATCGCCCACTAGCGTCTATAACGAGCAGTACTTC. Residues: CASSPSPTSVYNEQYF.

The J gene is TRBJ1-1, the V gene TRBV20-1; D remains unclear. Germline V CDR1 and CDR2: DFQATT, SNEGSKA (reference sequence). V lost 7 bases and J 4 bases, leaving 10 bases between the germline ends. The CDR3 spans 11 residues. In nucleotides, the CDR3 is TGCAGTGTTACCGCCGGCACTGAAGCTTTCTTT. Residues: CSVTAGTEAFF.

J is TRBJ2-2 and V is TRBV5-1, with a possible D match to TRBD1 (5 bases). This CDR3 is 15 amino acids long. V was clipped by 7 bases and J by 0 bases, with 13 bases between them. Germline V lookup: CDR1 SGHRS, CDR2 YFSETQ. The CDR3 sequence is CASGSGQANTGELFF. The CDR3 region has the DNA TGCGCCAGCGGATCTGGACAAGCGAACACCGGGGAGCTGTTTTTT.

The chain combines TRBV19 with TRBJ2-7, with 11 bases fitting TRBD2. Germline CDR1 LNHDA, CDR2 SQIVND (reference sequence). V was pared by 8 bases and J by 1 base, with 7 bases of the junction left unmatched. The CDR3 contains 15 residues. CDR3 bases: TGTGCCAGTGCCGAGACTAGCGGGGAGTCCTACGAGCAGTACTTC. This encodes CASAETSGESYEQYF.

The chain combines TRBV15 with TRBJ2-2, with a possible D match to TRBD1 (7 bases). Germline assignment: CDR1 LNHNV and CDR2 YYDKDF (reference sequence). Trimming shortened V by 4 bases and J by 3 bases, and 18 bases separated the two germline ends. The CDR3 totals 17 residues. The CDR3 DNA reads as TGTGCCACCAGCATTAACGGGCAGGGGGGTGACACCGGGGAGCTGTTTTTT. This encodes CATSINGQGGDTGELFF.

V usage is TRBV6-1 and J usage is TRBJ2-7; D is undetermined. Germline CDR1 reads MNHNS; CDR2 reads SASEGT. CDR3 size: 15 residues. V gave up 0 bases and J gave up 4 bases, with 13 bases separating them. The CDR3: CASSEARLVRYEQYF. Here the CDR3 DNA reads TGTGCCAGCAGTGAAGCGAGGCTAGTTAGGTACGAGCAGTACTTC.

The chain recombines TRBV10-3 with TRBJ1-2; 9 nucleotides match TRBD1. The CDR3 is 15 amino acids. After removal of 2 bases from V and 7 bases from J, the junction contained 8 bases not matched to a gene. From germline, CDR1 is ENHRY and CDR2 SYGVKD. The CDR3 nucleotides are TGTGCCATCAGTGAGATAATTGGACAGGGGAGTGGCTACACCTTC. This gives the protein CAISEIIGQGSGYTF.

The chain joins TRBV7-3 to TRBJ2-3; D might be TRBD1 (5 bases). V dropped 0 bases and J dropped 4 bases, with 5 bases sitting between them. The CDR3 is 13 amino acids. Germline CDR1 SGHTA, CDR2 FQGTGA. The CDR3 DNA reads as TGTGCCAGCAGCTTAACGGGGCCAGATACGCAGTATTTT. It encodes CASSLTGPDTQYF.

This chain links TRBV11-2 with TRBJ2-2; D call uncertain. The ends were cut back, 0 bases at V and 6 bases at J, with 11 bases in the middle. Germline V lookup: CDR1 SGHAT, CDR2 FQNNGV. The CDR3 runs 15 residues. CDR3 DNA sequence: TGTGCCAGCAGCTTAGATCTAGGTTTCGCCGGGGAGCTGTTTTTT. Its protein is CASSLDLGFAGELFF.

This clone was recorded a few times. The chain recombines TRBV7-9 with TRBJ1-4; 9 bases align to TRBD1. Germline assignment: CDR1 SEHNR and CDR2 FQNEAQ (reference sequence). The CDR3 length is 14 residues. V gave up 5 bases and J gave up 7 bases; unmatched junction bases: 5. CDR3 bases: TGTGCCAGCAGCCGGACAGGGGTGTCTGAAAAACTGTTTTTT. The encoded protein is CASSRTGVSEKLFF.

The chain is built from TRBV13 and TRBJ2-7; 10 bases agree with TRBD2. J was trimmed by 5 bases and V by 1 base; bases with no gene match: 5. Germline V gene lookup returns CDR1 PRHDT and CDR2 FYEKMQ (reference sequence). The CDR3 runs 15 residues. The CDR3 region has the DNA TGTGCCAGCAGCTTAGCCCTAGCGGGAGAGAACGAGCAGTACTTC. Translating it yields CASSLALAGENEQYF.

CDR3 in amino acids: CASKRGRGFQPQHF. The CDR3, as DNA: TGTGCCAGTAAGCGGGGGAGGGGTTTTCAGCCCCAGCATTTT. This chain connects TRBV19 to TRBJ1-5; weak D call: TRBD1 (5 bases). This CDR3 region has 14 residues. Trimming removed 7 bases from V and 6 bases from J, with 16 bases in between. Germline V gene data show CDR1 as LNHDA and CDR2 as SQIVND (reference sequence).

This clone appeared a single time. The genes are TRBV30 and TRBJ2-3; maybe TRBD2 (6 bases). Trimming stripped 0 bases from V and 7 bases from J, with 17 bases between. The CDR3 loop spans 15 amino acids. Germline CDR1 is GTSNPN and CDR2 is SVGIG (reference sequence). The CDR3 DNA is TGTGCCTGGAGTGTACTAGCTGATTTGGAGAATACGCAGTATTTT. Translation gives CAWSVLADLENTQYF. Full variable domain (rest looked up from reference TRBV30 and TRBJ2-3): SQTIHQWPATLVQPVGSPLSLECTVEGTSNPNLYWYRQAAGRGLQLLFYSVGIGQISSEVPQNLSASRPQDRQFILSSKKLLLSDSGFYLCAWSVLADLENTQYFGPGTRLTVL.

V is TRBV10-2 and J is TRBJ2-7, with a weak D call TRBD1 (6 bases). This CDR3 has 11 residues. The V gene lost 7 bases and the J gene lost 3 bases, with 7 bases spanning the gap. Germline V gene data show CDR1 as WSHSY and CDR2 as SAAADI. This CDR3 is CASTDSYEQYF. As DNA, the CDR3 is TGCGCCAGCACGGACAGCTACGAGCAGTACTTC.

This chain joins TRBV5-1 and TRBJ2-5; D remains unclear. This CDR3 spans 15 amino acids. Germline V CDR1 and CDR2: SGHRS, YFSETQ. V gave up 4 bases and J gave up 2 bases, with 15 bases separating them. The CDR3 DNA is TGCGCCAGCAGCCAGCCCGCGGCGGCACAAGAGACCCAGTACTTC. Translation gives CASSQPAAAQETQYF.

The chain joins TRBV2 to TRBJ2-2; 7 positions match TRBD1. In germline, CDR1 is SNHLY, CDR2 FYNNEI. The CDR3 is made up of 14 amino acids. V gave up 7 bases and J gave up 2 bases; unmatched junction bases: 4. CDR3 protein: CASKWDSNTGELFF. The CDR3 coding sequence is TGTGCCAGCAAATGGGACAGTAACACCGGGGAGCTGTTTTTT.

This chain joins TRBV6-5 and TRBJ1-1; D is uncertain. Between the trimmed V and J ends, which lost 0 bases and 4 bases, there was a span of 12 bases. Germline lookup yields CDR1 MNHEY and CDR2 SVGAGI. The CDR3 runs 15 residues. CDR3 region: CASSYSTPEGTEAFF. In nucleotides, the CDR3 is TGTGCCAGCAGTTACTCGACCCCAGAGGGCACTGAAGCTTTCTTT.

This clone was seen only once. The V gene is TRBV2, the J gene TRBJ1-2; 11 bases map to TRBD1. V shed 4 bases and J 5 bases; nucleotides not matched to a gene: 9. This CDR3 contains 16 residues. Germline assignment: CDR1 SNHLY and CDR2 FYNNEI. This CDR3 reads CASSGGQGANTYGYTF. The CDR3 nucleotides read TGTGCCAGCAGTGGAGGACAGGGGGCGAATACTTATGGCTACACCTTC.

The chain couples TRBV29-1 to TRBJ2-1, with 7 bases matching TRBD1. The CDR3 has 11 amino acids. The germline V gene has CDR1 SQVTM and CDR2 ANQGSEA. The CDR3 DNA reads TGCAGTATGGGGACAGACAATGAGCAGTTCTTC. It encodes CSMGTDNEQFF.

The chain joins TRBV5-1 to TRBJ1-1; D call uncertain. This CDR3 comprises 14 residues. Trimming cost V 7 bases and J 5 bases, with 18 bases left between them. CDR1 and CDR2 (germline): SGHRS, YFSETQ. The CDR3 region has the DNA TGCGCCAGCGGCTCCCGAAGCGCTGGGACTGAAGCTTTCTTT. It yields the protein CASGSRSAGTEAFF.

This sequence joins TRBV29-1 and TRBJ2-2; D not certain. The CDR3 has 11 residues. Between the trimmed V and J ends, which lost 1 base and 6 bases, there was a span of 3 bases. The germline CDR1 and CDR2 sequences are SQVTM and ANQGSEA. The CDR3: CSVEGAGELFF. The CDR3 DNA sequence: TGCAGCGTTGAAGGAGCCGGGGAGCTGTTTTTT.

The CDR3 nucleotides are TGTGCCAGCAGTTACTCGGGCACGACCGTTGCGAGCGAGCAGTACTTC. Translated: CASSYSGTTVASEQYF. V and J are TRBV6-2 or TRBV6-3 and TRBJ2-7; no definite D call. The CDR3 sequence is 16 residues long. Germline V gene lookup returns CDR1 MNHEY and CDR2 SVGEGT. The V end lost 0 bases, the J end lost 6 bases, and 18 bases lay between the germline ends.

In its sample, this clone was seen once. The CDR3 DNA reads as TGTGCCAGCAGCACTCCCCGGACAGGCCCCGCAACTAATGAAAAACTGTTTTTT. Protein: CASSTPRTGPATNEKLFF. The genes are TRBV9 and TRBJ1-4; 7 nucleotides agree with TRBD1. Germline V gene data show CDR1 as SGDLS and CDR2 as YYNGEE. Trimming removed 4 bases from V and 0 bases from J; junction bases left unmatched: 12. The CDR3 contains 18 residues.

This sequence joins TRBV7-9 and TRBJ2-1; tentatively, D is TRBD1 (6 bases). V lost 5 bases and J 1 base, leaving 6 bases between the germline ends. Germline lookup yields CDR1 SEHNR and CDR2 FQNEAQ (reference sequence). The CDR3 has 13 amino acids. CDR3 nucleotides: TGTGCCAGCAGCACAGGGTCCTACAATGAGCAGTTCTTC. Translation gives CASSTGSYNEQFF. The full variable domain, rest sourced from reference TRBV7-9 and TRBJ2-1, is DTGVSQNPRHKITKRGQNVTFRCDPISEHNRLYWYRQTLGQGPEFLTYFQNEAQLEKSRLLSDRFSAERPKGSFSTLEIQRTEQGDSAMYLCASSTGSYNEQFFGPGTRLTVL.

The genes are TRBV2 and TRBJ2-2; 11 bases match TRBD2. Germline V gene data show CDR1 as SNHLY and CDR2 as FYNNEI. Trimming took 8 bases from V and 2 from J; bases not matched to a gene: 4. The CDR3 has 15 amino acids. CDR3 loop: CASVGTSGNTGELFF. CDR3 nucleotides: TGTGCCAGCGTCGGGACTAGCGGTAACACCGGGGAGCTGTTTTTT.